This is a list of T cell receptor beta chains from one sample in a study of T cell responses to AZD1222 COVID-19 vaccine. Clones were read by immunoSEQ multiplex PCR, and TCRdb kept only the in-frame ones, dropping some. The table lists under 170,000 clones, 90% of them singletons. Sequences were derived from peripheral blood, sampled 28 days after the second AZD1222 dose. The receptors come from an adult who received the AZD1222 COVID-19 vaccine. Both conserved end residues are part of each CDR3. Fields, in order: CDR3 protein, CDR3 DNA, V gene, J gene, clone size, D gene, CDR3 length. A D gene is named only where the DNA matches it firmly. Size values are once, few and many counts, or a class for expanded clones, and some rows have none.

CDR3: CASSRSRQNTEAFF
DNA: TGTGCCAGTAGTAGGTCCAGGCAAAACACTGAAGCTTTCTTT
V: TRBV19
J: TRBJ1-1
size: .
D: .
length: 14

CDR3: CSAARSEAFF
DNA: TGCAGTGCTGCGCGATCTGAAGCTTTCTTT
V: TRBV20-1
J: TRBJ1-1
size: .
D: .
length: 10

CDR3: CASSLGLAGEQFF
DNA: TGTGCCAGCAGCTTAGGGCTAGCCGGTGAGCAGTTCTTC
V: TRBV11-2
J: TRBJ2-1
size: once
D: .
length: 13

CDR3: CASTTTGTNTEAFF
DNA: TGTGCCAGTACCACGACAGGGACGAACACTGAAGCTTTCTTT
V: TRBV19
J: TRBJ1-1
size: .
D: TRBD1
length: 14

CDR3: CASSYWSLDSGNTIYF
DNA: TGTGCCAGCAGTTACTGGTCCCTGGACTCTGGAAACACCATATATTTT
V: TRBV6-5
J: TRBJ1-3
size: .
D: .
length: 16

CDR3: CASSLEVYEQYF
DNA: TGTGCCAGCAGCTTAGAAGTCTACGAGCAGTACTTC
V: TRBV7-9
J: TRBJ2-7
size: .
D: .
length: 12

CDR3: CASSQASGRDTQYF
DNA: TGTGCCAGCAGCCAGGCTAGCGGGCGGGATACGCAGTATTTT
V: TRBV3-1/TRBV3-2
J: TRBJ2-3
size: .
D: TRBD2
length: 14

CDR3: CASSTGTSGNEQFF
DNA: TGTGCCAGCAGCACAGGGACTAGCGGAAATGAGCAGTTCTTC
V: TRBV7-2
J: TRBJ2-1
size: .
D: TRBD2
length: 14

CDR3: CASSQEGLAGENEQFF
DNA: TGCGCCAGCAGCCAAGAAGGACTAGCGGGGGAAAATGAGCAGTTCTTC
V: TRBV4-1
J: TRBJ2-1
size: .
D: TRBD2
length: 16

CDR3: CASSPGTGVGYTF
DNA: TGTGCCAGCAGCCCCGGGACAGGGGTTGGCTACACCTTC
V: TRBV12-3/TRBV12-4
J: TRBJ1-2
size: .
D: TRBD1
length: 13